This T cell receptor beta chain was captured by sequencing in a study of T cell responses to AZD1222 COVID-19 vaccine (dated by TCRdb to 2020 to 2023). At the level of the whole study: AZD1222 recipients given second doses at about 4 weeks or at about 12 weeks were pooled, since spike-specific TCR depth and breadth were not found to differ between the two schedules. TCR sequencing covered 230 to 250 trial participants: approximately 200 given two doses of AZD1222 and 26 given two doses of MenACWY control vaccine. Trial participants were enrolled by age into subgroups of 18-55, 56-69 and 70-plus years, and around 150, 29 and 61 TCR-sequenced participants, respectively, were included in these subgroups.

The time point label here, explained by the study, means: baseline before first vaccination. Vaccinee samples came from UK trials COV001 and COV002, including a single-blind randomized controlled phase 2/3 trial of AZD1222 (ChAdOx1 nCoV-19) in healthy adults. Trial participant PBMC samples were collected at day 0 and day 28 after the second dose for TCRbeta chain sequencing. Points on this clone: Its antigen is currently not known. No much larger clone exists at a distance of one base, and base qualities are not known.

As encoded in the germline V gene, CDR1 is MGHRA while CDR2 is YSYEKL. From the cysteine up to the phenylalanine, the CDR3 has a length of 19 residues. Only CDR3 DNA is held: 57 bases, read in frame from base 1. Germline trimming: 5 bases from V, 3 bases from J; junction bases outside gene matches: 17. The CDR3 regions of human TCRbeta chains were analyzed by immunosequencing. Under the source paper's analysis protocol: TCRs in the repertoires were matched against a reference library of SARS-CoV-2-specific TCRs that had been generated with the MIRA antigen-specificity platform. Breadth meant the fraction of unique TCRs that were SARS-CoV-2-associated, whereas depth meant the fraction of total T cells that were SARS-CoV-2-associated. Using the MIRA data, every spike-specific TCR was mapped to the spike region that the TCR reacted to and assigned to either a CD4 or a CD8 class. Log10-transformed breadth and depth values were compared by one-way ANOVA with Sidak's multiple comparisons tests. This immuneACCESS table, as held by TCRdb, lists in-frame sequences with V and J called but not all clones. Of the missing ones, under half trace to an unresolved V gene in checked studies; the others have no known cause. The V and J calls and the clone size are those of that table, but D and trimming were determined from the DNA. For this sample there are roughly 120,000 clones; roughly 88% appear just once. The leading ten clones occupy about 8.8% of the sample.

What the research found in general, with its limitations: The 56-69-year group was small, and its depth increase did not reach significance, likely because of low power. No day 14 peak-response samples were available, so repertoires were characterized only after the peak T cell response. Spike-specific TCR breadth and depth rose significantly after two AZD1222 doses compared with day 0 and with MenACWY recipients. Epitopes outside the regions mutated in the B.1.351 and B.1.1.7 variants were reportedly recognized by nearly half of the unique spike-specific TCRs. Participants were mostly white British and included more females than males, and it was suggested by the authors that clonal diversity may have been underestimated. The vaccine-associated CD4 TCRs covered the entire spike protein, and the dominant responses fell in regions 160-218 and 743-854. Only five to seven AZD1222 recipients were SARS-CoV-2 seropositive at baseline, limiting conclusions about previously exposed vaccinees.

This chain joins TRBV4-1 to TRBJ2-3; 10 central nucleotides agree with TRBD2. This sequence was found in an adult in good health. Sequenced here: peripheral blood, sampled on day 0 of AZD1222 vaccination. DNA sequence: TGCGCCAGCAGCTACGTCGTCCGCCTAGCGGGAGTTTCAACAGATACGCAGTATTTT. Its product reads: CASSYVVRLAGVSTDTQYF.